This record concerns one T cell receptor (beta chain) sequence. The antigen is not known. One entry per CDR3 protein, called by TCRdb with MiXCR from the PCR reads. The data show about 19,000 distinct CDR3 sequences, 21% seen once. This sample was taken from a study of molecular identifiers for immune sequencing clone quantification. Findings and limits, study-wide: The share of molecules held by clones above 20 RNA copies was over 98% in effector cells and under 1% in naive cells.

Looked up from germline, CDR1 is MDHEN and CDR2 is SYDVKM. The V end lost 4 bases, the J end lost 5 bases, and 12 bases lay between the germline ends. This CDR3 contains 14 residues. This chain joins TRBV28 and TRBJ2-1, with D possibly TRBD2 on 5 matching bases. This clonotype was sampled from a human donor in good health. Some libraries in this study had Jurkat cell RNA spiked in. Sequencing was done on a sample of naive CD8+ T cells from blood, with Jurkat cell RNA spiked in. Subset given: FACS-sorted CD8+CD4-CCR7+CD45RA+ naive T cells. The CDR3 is CASSWSGVNNEQFF. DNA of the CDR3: TGTGCCAGCAGTTGGAGCGGAGTCAACAATGAGCAGTTCTTC.